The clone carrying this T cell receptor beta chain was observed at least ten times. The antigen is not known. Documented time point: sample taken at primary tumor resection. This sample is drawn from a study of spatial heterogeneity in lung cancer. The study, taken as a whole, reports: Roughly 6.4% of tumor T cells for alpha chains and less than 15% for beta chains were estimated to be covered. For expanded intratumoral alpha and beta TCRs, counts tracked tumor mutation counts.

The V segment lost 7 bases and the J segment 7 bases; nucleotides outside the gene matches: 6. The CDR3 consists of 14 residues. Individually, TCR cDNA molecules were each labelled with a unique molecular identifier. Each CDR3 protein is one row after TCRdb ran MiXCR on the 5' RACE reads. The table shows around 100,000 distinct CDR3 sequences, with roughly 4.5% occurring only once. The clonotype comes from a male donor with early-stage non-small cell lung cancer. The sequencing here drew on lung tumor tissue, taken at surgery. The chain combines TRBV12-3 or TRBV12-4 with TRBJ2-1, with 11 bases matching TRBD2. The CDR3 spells CASTHGLAGNEQFF. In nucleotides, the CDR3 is TGTGCCAGCACCCACGGACTAGCGGGTAATGAGCAGTTCTTC.